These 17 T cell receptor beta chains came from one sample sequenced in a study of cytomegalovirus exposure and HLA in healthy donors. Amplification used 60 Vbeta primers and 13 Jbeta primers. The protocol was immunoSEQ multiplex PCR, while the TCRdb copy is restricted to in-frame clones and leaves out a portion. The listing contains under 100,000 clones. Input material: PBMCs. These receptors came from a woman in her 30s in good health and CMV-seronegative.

The CDR3 bases are TGTGCCAGCAGCCAAGGACTAGCGGGCTCCTACGAGCAGTACTTC. Translating gives CASSQGLAGSYEQYF. The rearrangement links TRBV4-2 to TRBJ2-7; TRBD2 matches at 10 bases. Germline V gene data show CDR1 as LGHNA and CDR2 as YNFKEQ. Trimming removed 1 base from V and 0 bases from J; junction bases left unmatched: 0. This CDR3 region has 15 residues.

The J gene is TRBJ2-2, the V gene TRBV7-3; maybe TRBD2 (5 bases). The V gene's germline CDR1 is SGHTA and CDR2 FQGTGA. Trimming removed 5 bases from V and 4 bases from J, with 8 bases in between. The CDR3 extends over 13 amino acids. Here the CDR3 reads CASSRTFTGELFF. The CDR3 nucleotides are TGTGCCAGCAGCAGGACTTTCACCGGGGAGCTGTTTTTT.

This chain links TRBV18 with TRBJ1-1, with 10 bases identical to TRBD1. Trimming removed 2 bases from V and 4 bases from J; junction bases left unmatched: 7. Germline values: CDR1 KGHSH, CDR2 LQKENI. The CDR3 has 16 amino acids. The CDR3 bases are TGTGCCAGCTCACCAGGGACAGGGGTGTATGGCACTGAAGCTTTCTTT. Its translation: CASSPGTGVYGTEAFF.

The CDR3, as DNA: TGTGCCAGCAGTTTAAATCAAAACGACCGGCCGCGGGGTTCTGGAAACACCATATATTTT. Translation gives CASSLNQNDRPRGSGNTIYF. This chain joins TRBV28 and TRBJ1-3; D gene ambiguous. This CDR3 is 20 amino acids long. The V end lost 2 bases, the J end lost 1 base, and 24 bases lay between the germline ends. Per germline, CDR1 MDHEN and CDR2 SYDVKM.

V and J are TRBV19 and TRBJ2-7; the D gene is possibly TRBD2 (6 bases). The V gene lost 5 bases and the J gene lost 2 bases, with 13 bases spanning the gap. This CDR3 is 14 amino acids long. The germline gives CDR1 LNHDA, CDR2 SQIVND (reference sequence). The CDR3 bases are TGTGCCAGTAGTTCCGGGGCGGGAACCTACGAGCAGTACTTC. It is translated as CASSSGAGTYEQYF. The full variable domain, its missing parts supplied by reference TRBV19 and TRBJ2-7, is DGGITQSPKYLFRKEGQNVTLSCEQNLNHDAMYWYRQDPGQGLRLIYYSQIVNDFQKGDIAEGYSVSREKKESFPLTVTSAQKNPTAFYLCASSSGAGTYEQYFGPGTRLTVT.

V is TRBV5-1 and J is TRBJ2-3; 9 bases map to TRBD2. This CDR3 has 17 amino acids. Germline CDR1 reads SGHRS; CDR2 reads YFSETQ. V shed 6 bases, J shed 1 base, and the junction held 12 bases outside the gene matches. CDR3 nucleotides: TGCGCCAGCAAACCCTCGATAGCGGGAGCGGGCACAGATACGCAGTATTTT. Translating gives CASKPSIAGAGTDTQYF.

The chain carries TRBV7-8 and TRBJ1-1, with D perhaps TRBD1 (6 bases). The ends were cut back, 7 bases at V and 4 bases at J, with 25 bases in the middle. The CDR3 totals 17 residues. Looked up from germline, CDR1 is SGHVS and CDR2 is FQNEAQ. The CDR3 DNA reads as TGTGCCAGCAACCCTGTAACCAGGGGCCCTCTGGGCACTGAAGCTTTCTTT. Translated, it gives CASNPVTRGPLGTEAFF.

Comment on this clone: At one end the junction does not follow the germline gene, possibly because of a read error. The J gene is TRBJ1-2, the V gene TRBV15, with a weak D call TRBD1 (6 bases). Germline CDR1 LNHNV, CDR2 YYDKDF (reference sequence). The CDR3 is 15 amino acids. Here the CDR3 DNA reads TGTGCCACCAGCGGCCAGAGACTGACAGGTACGCCACTCGCCTTC. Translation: CATSGQRLTGTPLAF.

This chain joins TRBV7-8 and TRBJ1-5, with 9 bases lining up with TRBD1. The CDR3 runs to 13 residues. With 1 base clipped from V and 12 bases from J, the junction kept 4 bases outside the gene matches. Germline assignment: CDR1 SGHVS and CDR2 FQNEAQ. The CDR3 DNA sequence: TGTGCCAGCAGCTTAGGACGACAGGGGGACCAGCATTTT. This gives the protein CASSLGRQGDQHF.

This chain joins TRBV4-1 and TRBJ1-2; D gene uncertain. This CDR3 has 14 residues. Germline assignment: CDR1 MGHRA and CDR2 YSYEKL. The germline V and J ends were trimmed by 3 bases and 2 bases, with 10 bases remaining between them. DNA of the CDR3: TGCGCCAGCAGCCAGGAGTCGCTAAACTATGGCTACACCTTC. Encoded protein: CASSQESLNYGYTF.

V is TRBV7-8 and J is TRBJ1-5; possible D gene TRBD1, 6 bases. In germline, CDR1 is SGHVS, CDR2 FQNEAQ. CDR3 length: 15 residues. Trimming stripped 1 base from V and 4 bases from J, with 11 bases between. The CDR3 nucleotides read TGTGCCAGCAGCTTAGGCAGGGGTGGTAATCAGCCCCAGCATTTT. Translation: CASSLGRGGNQPQHF.

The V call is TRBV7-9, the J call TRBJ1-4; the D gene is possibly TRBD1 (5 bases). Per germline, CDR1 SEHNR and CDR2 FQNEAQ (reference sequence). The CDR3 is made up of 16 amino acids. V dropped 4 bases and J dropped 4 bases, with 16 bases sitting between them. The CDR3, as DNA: TGTGCCAGCAGCTCCACCGTTGACAGTTTTAATGAAAAACTGTTTTTT. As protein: CASSSTVDSFNEKLFF.

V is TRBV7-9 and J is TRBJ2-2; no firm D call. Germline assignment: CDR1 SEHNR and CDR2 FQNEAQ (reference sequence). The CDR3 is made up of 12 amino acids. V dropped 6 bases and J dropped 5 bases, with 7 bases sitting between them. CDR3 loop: CASRIGTGELFF. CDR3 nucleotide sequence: TGTGCCAGCAGGATCGGGACCGGGGAGCTGTTTTTT.

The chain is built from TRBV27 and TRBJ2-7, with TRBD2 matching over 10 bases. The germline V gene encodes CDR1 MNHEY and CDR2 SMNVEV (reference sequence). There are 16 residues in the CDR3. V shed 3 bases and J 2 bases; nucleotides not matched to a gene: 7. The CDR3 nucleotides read TGTGCCAGCAGTTTGTCCACTAGCGGGATTCCCTACGAGCAGTACTTC. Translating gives CASSLSTSGIPYEQYF.

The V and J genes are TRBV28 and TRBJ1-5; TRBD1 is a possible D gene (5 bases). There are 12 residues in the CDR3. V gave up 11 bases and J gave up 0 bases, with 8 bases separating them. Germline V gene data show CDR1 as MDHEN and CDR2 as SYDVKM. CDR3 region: CAEGLSNQPQHF. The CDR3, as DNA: TGTGCCGAGGGACTTAGCAATCAGCCCCAGCATTTT. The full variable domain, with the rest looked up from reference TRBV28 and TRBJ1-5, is DVKVTQSSRYLVKRTGEKVFLECVQDMDHENMFWYRQDPGLGLRLIYFSYDVKMKEKGDIPEGYSVSREKKERFSLILESASTNQTSMYLCAEGLSNQPQHFGDGTRLSIL.

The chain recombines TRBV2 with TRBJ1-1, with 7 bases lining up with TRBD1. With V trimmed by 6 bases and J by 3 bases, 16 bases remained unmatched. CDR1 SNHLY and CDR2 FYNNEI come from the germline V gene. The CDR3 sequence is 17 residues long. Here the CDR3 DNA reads TGTGCCAGCAGCAAAACCCTTTTAGACAGGGATCACACTGAAGCTTTCTTT. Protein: CASSKTLLDRDHTEAFF.

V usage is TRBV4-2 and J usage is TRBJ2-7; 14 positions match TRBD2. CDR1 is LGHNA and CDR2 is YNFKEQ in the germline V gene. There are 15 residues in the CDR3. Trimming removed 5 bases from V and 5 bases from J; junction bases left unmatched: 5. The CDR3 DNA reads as TGTGCCAGCAGCGACCCGGGACTAGCGGGAGACGAGCAGTACTTC. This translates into CASSDPGLAGDEQYF.